The sample holds many counts of the clone carrying this T cell receptor (beta chain). As yet, its antigen is unknown. The CDR3 contains 15 residues. J was trimmed by 1 base and V by 5 bases; bases with no gene match: 2. From germline, CDR1 is SGHTA and CDR2 FQGNSA. The record originates from a study of T cell repertoires in cytomegalovirus infection. Study background: Evidence of both CMV infection and a matching HLA type came from public TCR beta signatures. Broader study findings: Of the TCR beta families, the public ones yielded a cumulative frequency that identified carriers of CMV plus the relevant HLA.

Each CDR3 protein is one row after TCRdb ran MiXCR on the reads. Counted here are just over 300,000 distinct CDR3 sequences, 17% occurring once; the ten biggest clones make up more than 10%. Source material: PBMCs. The TCR was taken from a human donor in good health (CMV status not recorded). Some clones in this sample may be carry-over from other donors' samples. This chain joins TRBV7-2 and TRBJ2-6, with 7 bases identical to TRBD2. The CDR3, as DNA: TGTGCCAGCAGCGGGAGGGGTTCTGGGGCCAACGTCCTGACTTTC. Translated: CASSGRGSGANVLTF.